This entry lists 25 T cell receptor beta chains sequenced from one sample in a study of Graves' ophthalmopathy and Graves' hyperthyroidism. TCR beta CDR3 regions were amplified from RNA transcripts. Second-round multiplex PCR came after first-round RT-PCR with HTBI primers. TCRdb redid the calling of the multiplex PCR reads with MiXCR, one entry per CDR3 protein. The data contain 680,000 or so distinct CDR3 sequences, around a fifth of them singletons. Sequenced input: peripheral blood. These receptors were collected from a woman between 18 and 29 years old with stable Graves' hyperthyroidism. Some clones in this sample may be carry-over from other donors' samples.

This clonotype has at least ten counts. The chain has TRBV11-2 and TRBJ1-1; 7 positions match TRBD1. With V trimmed by 5 bases and J by 3 bases, 9 bases remained unmatched. Germline lookup yields CDR1 SGHAT and CDR2 FQNNGV. CDR3 size: 15 residues. In DNA form, the CDR3 reads TGTGCCAGCAGCCCCGACAGGGTGGGATACACTGAAGCTTTCTTT. Its translation is CASSPDRVGYTEAFF.

The V gene is TRBV11-1, the J gene TRBJ2-2, with 8 nucleotides matching TRBD1. Germline values: CDR1 SGHAT, CDR2 FQDESV (reference sequence). The CDR3 is 16 residues long. The trim removed 2 bases at V and 7 bases at J, leaving 9 bases unmatched. The chain's CDR3 is CASSLQGAPVVGELFF. The CDR3 DNA is TGTGCCAGCAGCTTACAGGGGGCGCCGGTAGTCGGGGAGCTGTTTTTT.

The table lists this clonotype with many counts. The rearrangement joins TRBV20-1 to TRBJ2-7; TRBD1 matches at 11 bases. Germline trimming cut 3 bases from V and 4 bases from J; bases unmatched to any gene: 5. The CDR3 loop spans 14 amino acids. The V gene's germline CDR1 is DFQATT and CDR2 SNEGSKA (reference sequence). CDR3 amino acids: CSARRGQGVYEQYF. In DNA form, the CDR3 reads TGCAGTGCTAGGCGGGGACAGGGGGTGTACGAGCAGTACTTC.

There are a few counts of this clonotype. The CDR3 loop is CASSPSGSPRAETQYF. CDR3 nucleotides: TGTGCCAGCAGCCCCTCCGGGTCGCCAAGGGCGGAGACCCAGTACTTC. The V gene is TRBV9, the J gene TRBJ2-5; no reliable D call. The CDR3 is 16 amino acids. Trimming shortened V by 4 bases and J by 5 bases, and 21 bases separated the two germline ends. Germline CDR1 SGDLS, CDR2 YYNGEE.

This clonotype turned up a few times. CDR3 amino acids: CASSYERGGLADTQYF. For the CDR3, the DNA is TGTGCCAGCAGTTACGAGCGGGGGGGCCTCGCAGATACGCAGTATTTT. V is TRBV6-2 or TRBV6-3 and J is TRBJ2-3, with 10 bases matching TRBD2. V shed 2 bases and J 4 bases; nucleotides not matched to a gene: 6. CDR1 is MNHEY and CDR2 is SVGEGT in the germline V gene. This CDR3 has 16 amino acids.

This clonotype was recorded many times. The rearrangement uses TRBV30 and TRBJ2-7; D possibly matches TRBD1 or TRBD2 (5 bases each). The CDR3 covers 13 residues. Deletions cut 3 bases from V and 5 bases from J, with 14 bases between. Germline V gives CDR1 GTSNPN, CDR2 SVGIG (reference sequence). CDR3 nucleotides: TGTGCCTGGAGGGTAGGGACGACCCACGAGCAGTACTTC. It codes for CAWRVGTTHEQYF.

This clonotype appeared a single time. The CDR3 DNA is TGTGCCAGCACCTTTTTGAGATTTCCCGAGACCCAGTACTTC. Residues: CASTFLRFPETQYF. The V call is TRBV28, the J call TRBJ2-5; no definite D call. V was shortened by 7 bases and J by 5 bases, with 17 bases between the two germline ends. The CDR3 sequence is 14 residues long. The germline gives CDR1 MDHEN, CDR2 SYDVKM.

J is TRBJ1-1 and V is TRBV28, with D tentatively TRBD1 (5 bases). The CDR3 length is 13 residues. The germline CDR1 and CDR2 sequences are MDHEN and SYDVKM. V lost 8 bases and J 2 bases, leaving 12 bases between the germline ends. CDR3 residues: CASHKGLNTEAFF. The CDR3 coding sequence is TGTGCCAGCCATAAGGGACTTAACACTGAAGCTTTCTTT. The entire variable domain, with the rest obtained from reference TRBV28 and TRBJ1-1, is as follows: DVKVTQSSRYLVKRTGEKVFLECVQDMDHENMFWYRQDPGLGLRLIYFSYDVKMKEKGDIPEGYSVSREKKERFSLILESASTNQTSMYLCASHKGLNTEAFFGQGTRLTVV.

This clonotype has only a few counts. J is TRBJ2-5 and V is TRBV27; 9 nucleotides agree with TRBD2. The V gene end was trimmed by 1 base and the J gene end by 4 bases; junction bases not matched to a gene: 7. The CDR3 consists of 16 residues. Germline-derived CDR1 and CDR2 are MNHEY and SMNVEV (reference sequence). CDR3 sequence: CASSLFASGNRETQYF. The CDR3, as DNA: TGTGCCAGCAGTTTATTCGCTAGCGGGAATCGAGAGACCCAGTACTTC.

The chain recombines TRBV7-2 with TRBJ1-6, with 9 bases aligning to TRBD1. The CDR3 extends over 15 amino acids. The junction had 9 bases not matched to a gene; V was cut back by 6 bases and J by 9 bases. Germline V gene sequence: CDR1 SGHTA, CDR2 FQGNSA. The CDR3 DNA is TGTGCCAGCAGATCCGGGACAGGGCAGGGTTCACCCCTCCACTTT. This codes for CASRSGTGQGSPLHF.

This clonotype has a count of ten or more. The J gene is TRBJ2-7, the V gene TRBV20-1; 12 bases map to TRBD2. CDR3 size: 15 residues. V shed 6 bases, J shed 0 bases, and the junction held 6 bases outside the gene matches. CDR1 is DFQATT, CDR2 SNEGSKA, per germline (reference sequence). The DNA of the CDR3 is TGCAGTGCCACACTAGCGGGGGGAAGCTCCTACGAGCAGTACTTC. This encodes CSATLAGGSSYEQYF.

V gene TRBV6-2 or TRBV6-3 combines with J gene TRBJ2-5; 10 nucleotides line up with TRBD2. The V and J ends lost 1 base and 2 bases, in that order; junction bases with no gene match: 1. Germline V gives CDR1 MNHEY, CDR2 SVGEGT. The CDR3 runs to 15 residues. The CDR3 is CASSYLAGGQETQYF. Written as DNA, the CDR3 is TGTGCCAGCAGTTACTTAGCGGGGGGTCAAGAGACCCAGTACTTC.

This clonotype occurred many times. The genes are TRBV5-1 and TRBJ1-6, with unresolved D. Germline-derived CDR1 and CDR2 are SGHRS and YFSETQ. V shed 0 bases and J shed 8 bases, with 6 bases lying between them. CDR3 length equals 13 residues. For the CDR3, the DNA is TGCGCCAGCAGCTTGGTGGTTGATTCACCCCTCCACTTT. Protein sequence: CASSLVVDSPLHF. Combining the CDR3 with reference TRBV5-1 and TRBJ1-6 gives the whole variable domain KAGVTQTPRYLIKTRGQQVTLSCSPISGHRSVSWYQQTPGQGLQFLFEYFSETQRNKGNFPGRFSGRQFSNSRSEMNVSTLELGDSALYLCASSLVVDSPLHFGNGTRLTVT.

V gene TRBV30 combines with J gene TRBJ2-7, with D unclear. V was clipped by 3 bases and J by 2 bases, with 8 bases between them. The CDR3 has 12 residues. The germline gives CDR1 GTSNPN, CDR2 SVGIG (reference sequence). The CDR3 region has the DNA TGTGCCTGGAGCGGGTTTACCTACGAGCAGTACTTC. It translates to CAWSGFTYEQYF. Variable domain in full (rest from reference TRBV30 and TRBJ2-7): SQTIHQWPATLVQPVGSPLSLECTVEGTSNPNLYWYRQAAGRGLQLLFYSVGIGQISSEVPQNLSASRPQDRQFILSSKKLLLSDSGFYLCAWSGFTYEQYFGPGTRLTVT.

In this sample, this clonotype turned up many times. The CDR3 loop reads CASIARHSYEQYF. In DNA, the CDR3 is TGTGCCAGCATTGCCAGGCACTCCTACGAGCAGTACTTC. The chain has TRBV13 and TRBJ2-7; D remains unclear. The germline CDR1 and CDR2 sequences are PRHDT and FYEKMQ (reference sequence). CDR3 length: 13 residues. Deletions cut 7 bases from V and 0 bases from J, with 10 bases between.

The CDR3: CASSFLGANTEAFF. Here the CDR3 DNA reads TGTGCCAGCAGTTTTCTCGGCGCGAACACTGAAGCTTTCTTT. The chain employs TRBV12-3 or TRBV12-4 and TRBJ1-1; D uncertain. The CDR3 length is 14 residues. Trimming took 3 bases from V and 1 from J, leaving 9 bases between them.

This clonotype came up a few times. The chain recombines TRBV4-2 with TRBJ2-5, with D perhaps TRBD2 (5 bases). The CDR3 spans 14 residues. Germline V gene data show CDR1 as LGHNA and CDR2 as YNFKEQ. Trimming cost V 0 bases and J 7 bases, with 12 bases left between them. The CDR3 reads CASSQEGSVGTQYF. DNA for the CDR3: TGTGCCAGCAGCCAAGAAGGGAGCGTGGGGACCCAGTACTTC.

This clonotype was counted many times. The CDR3 region has the DNA TGTGCCAGCAGTTTTAAATCCGTGGCGGTCTATAATTCACCCCTCCACTTT. It is translated as CASSFKSVAVYNSPLHF. The chain combines TRBV12-3 or TRBV12-4 with TRBJ1-6; D ambiguous. The CDR3 runs to 17 residues. Trimming pared 3 bases from V and 3 bases from J, leaving 15 bases between.

This clonotype was detected ten times or more. The chain links TRBV27 to TRBJ2-7; 10 nucleotides align to TRBD2. Germline CDR1 MNHEY, CDR2 SMNVEV (reference sequence). This CDR3 region has 14 residues. J was trimmed by 4 bases and V by 6 bases; bases with no gene match: 6. The CDR3 loop is CASRRGLAEYEQYF. The CDR3 bases are TGTGCCAGCAGGCGAGGACTAGCGGAATACGAGCAGTACTTC.

This clonotype has a count of ten or more. The V gene is TRBV19, the J gene TRBJ2-5; D ambiguous. V dropped 3 bases and J dropped 7 bases, with 12 bases sitting between them. The CDR3 runs 13 residues. The germline V gene has CDR1 LNHDA and CDR2 SQIVND (reference sequence). CDR3 region: CASSIELGGTQYF. The CDR3 nucleotides read TGTGCCAGTAGTATCGAGCTCGGTGGGACCCAGTACTTC.

The chain is built from TRBV27 and TRBJ2-7; 12 bases line up with TRBD2. This CDR3 has 16 residues. V lost 3 bases to trimming and J lost 4 bases; unmatched junction nucleotides: 7. Germline V gives CDR1 MNHEY, CDR2 SMNVEV (reference sequence). This chain's CDR3 is CASSFKLAGGIYEQYF. Written as DNA, the CDR3 is TGTGCCAGCAGTTTTAAGCTAGCGGGGGGGATTTACGAGCAGTACTTC.

There are many counts of this clonotype. The rearrangement links TRBV6-5 to TRBJ1-1; D may be TRBD1 (6 bases). Trimming removed 0 bases at V and 1 base at J, with 6 bases between. The CDR3 consists of 14 residues. CDR1 and CDR2 (germline): MNHEY, SVGAGI. This CDR3 reads CASSYSDRNTEAFF. The CDR3 DNA follows: TGTGCCAGCAGTTACTCGGACAGGAACACTGAAGCTTTCTTT.

The genes are TRBV6-1 and TRBJ2-7, with TRBD1 matching 8 bases. V was clipped by 5 bases and J by 6 bases; unmatched bases: 9. This CDR3 is 14 amino acids long. CDR1 is MNHNS and CDR2 is SASEGT in the germline V gene. The CDR3: CASSIRTGQSEQYF. CDR3 sequence (DNA): TGTGCCAGCAGTATAAGGACAGGGCAGTCCGAGCAGTACTTC.

This clonotype was counted many times. The V gene is TRBV20-1, the J gene TRBJ2-5; no clear D. Germline V gene lookup returns CDR1 DFQATT and CDR2 SNEGSKA (reference sequence). With 5 bases removed from V and 4 bases from J, the gap between germline ends came to 8 bases. The CDR3 contains 11 residues. CDR3 loop: CSAQGLETQYF. The DNA of the CDR3 is TGCAGTGCTCAAGGTTTAGAGACCCAGTACTTC.

This clonotype occurred many times. The chain employs TRBV27 and TRBJ1-6; 7 bases map to TRBD1. There are 14 residues in the CDR3. Germline V gene lookup returns CDR1 MNHEY and CDR2 SMNVEV (reference sequence). The V segment lost 6 bases and the J segment 9 bases; nucleotides outside the gene matches: 8. As DNA, the CDR3 is TGTGCCAGCAGCGCGTCAGGGGGAAGTTCACCCCTCCACTTT. As protein: CASSASGGSSPLHF.